The next 27 T cell receptor beta chains were all read from a single sample in a study of cytomegalovirus exposure and HLA in healthy donors. Assay: immunoSEQ multiplex PCR; the TCRdb copy retains only in-frame clones and omits some. The sample yields approximately 300,000 clones, 80% to 90% seen once. The sequencing input was PBMCs. These receptor sequences come from a woman between 18 and 29 years old in good health and CMV-seronegative.

This clone was seen once. In DNA form, the CDR3 reads TGTGCCAGCAGCTTAGTGGCGGGAGCCGATGAGCAGTTCTTC. Translating gives CASSLVAGADEQFF. The genes are TRBV7-2 and TRBJ2-1, with TRBD2 matching over 7 bases. CDR3 length: 14 residues. Germline-derived CDR1 and CDR2 are SGHTA and FQGNSA. V was clipped by 1 base and J by 8 bases; unmatched bases: 5.

The gene calls are TRBV7-2 and TRBJ2-7, with 10 bases that match TRBD1. The trim removed 2 bases at V and 3 bases at J, leaving 4 bases unmatched. Germline V gene data show CDR1 as SGHTA and CDR2 as FQGNSA. The CDR3 is 15 amino acids. In DNA, the CDR3 is TGTACCAGCAGCTTAAGACAGGGGGCCGACTACGAGCAGTACTTC. This codes for CTSSLRQGADYEQYF.

The chain links TRBV4-3 to TRBJ2-7, with 9 bases lining up with TRBD1. This CDR3 contains 16 residues. Germline CDR1 and CDR2: LGHNA and YSLEER. V gave up 0 bases and J gave up 3 bases; unmatched junction bases: 6. The CDR3 loop is CASSQDQRTGDYEQYF. The CDR3 DNA is TGCGCCAGCAGCCAAGATCAAAGGACAGGGGACTACGAGCAGTACTTC.

The V gene is TRBV6-1, the J gene TRBJ1-4; TRBD1 aligns across 7 bases. This CDR3 is 13 amino acids long. Trimming took 1 base from V and 12 from J; bases not matched to a gene: 5. The germline V gene has CDR1 MNHNS and CDR2 SASEGT. The CDR3 nucleotides are TGTGCCAGCAGTGAAGTCCGGGACAGAGAACTGTTTTTT. Its protein product is CASSEVRDRELFF.

V and J are TRBV5-4 and TRBJ2-1, with TRBD2 as a possible D gene (5 bases). Germline V gene data show CDR1 as SGHNT and CDR2 as YYREEE (reference sequence). This CDR3 has 13 residues. The ends were cut back, 4 bases at V and 6 bases at J, with 11 bases in the middle. CDR3 DNA: TGTGCCAGCAGCCGGGCAGCGGCCAATGAGCAGTTCTTC. Amino acids: CASSRAAANEQFF. The variable domain in full, completed from reference TRBV5-4 and TRBJ2-1, reads ETGVTQSPTHLIKTRGQQVTLRCSSQSGHNTVSWYQQALGQGPQFIFQYYREEENGRGNFPPRFSGLQFPNYSSELNVNALELDDSALYLCASSRAAANEQFFGPGTRLTVL.

The CDR3 region has the DNA TGCGCCAGCAGCTTGGGCCGGGACAGGGCTCCCACTGAAGCTTTCTTT. Translating gives CASSLGRDRAPTEAFF. The V gene is TRBV5-1, the J gene TRBJ1-1; TRBD1 aligns across 9 bases. This CDR3 is built from 16 residues. The germline V gene has CDR1 SGHRS and CDR2 YFSETQ. Losses at the gene ends were 0 bases for V and 4 bases for J; bases not matched to a gene: 7.

The chain uses TRBV4-2 and TRBJ2-2; D is perhaps TRBD2 (5 bases). The CDR3 sequence is 15 residues long. The V and J ends lost 1 base and 1 base respectively, with 7 bases between them. CDR1 and CDR2 from the germline V gene are LGHNA and YNFKEQ. The CDR3 is CASSQARGNTGELFF. The CDR3, as DNA: TGTGCCAGCAGCCAAGCTCGGGGGAACACCGGGGAGCTGTTTTTT.

This chain connects TRBV13 to TRBJ2-1, with D perhaps TRBD2 (5 bases). The CDR3 sequence is 15 residues long. CDR1 PRHDT and CDR2 FYEKMQ come from the germline V gene (reference sequence). V shed 4 bases and J shed 0 bases, with 10 bases lying between them. The CDR3 is CASSSDFSSYNEQFF. The DNA for the CDR3 is TGTGCCAGCAGCTCGGACTTTAGCTCCTACAATGAGCAGTTCTTC.

This clone was seen a handful of times. This chain links TRBV27 with TRBJ1-5; 8 bases are a match to TRBD1. V shed 0 bases and J 4 bases; nucleotides not matched to a gene: 5. The CDR3 has 16 amino acids. CDR1 MNHEY and CDR2 SMNVEV come from the germline V gene (reference sequence). The CDR3 bases are TGTGCCAGCAGTTTATCGGCGACAGGGGTAAATCAGCCCCAGCATTTT. Translating it yields CASSLSATGVNQPQHF.

The V gene is TRBV6-5, the J gene TRBJ2-7; a possible D gene is TRBD2 (5 bases). Germline CDR1 reads MNHEY; CDR2 reads SVGAGI. V was trimmed by 6 bases and J by 4 bases, leaving 16 bases between them. The CDR3 length is 14 residues. CDR3 amino acids: CASSRDSLGYEQYF. The CDR3 nucleotides read TGTGCCAGCAGCCGGGATTCCCTCGGGTACGAGCAGTACTTC.

This clone was seen a handful of times. The rearrangement uses TRBV2 and TRBJ2-7; 8 bases are a match to TRBD1. This CDR3 has 14 amino acids. CDR1 is SNHLY, CDR2 FYNNEI, per germline. The junction had 7 bases not matched to a gene; V was cut back by 6 bases and J by 3 bases. The CDR3 is CASSPRDRYYEQYF. CDR3 nucleotide sequence: TGTGCCAGCAGCCCCCGGGACAGGTACTACGAGCAGTACTTC.

V is TRBV5-6 and J is TRBJ1-1; 9 bases align to TRBD1. Germline V gene data show CDR1 as SGHDT and CDR2 as YYEEEE. The V gene end was trimmed by 5 bases and the J gene end by 3 bases; junction bases not matched to a gene: 14. The CDR3 is made up of 17 amino acids. The CDR3 DNA reads TGTGCCAGCAGACAACTTGGAGACTGGGACAGGGACACTGAAGCTTTCTTT. Its protein product is CASRQLGDWDRDTEAFF.

V is TRBV9 and J is TRBJ2-1, with 8 positions matching TRBD2. There are 16 residues in the CDR3. Unmatched junction bases numbered 15, after V lost 0 bases and J lost 13 bases. Germline CDR1 and CDR2: SGDLS and YYNGEE. The CDR3 loop is CASSVETGGPWAEQFF. CDR3 DNA: TGTGCCAGCAGCGTAGAAACGGGAGGGCCTTGGGCAGAACAGTTCTTC.

The chain has TRBV5-6 and TRBJ2-7; the match to TRBD1 covers 7 bases. Germline assignment: CDR1 SGHDT and CDR2 YYEEEE. V was pared by 1 base and J by 4 bases, with 8 bases of the junction left unmatched. CDR3 length equals 15 residues. CDR3 loop: CASSLKGGLGYEQYF. The DNA of the CDR3 is TGTGCCAGCAGCTTGAAAGGGGGCTTAGGGTACGAGCAGTACTTC.

This chain uses TRBV7-9 with TRBJ2-7, with TRBD1 as a possible D gene (6 bases). The germline V gene encodes CDR1 SEHNR and CDR2 FQNEAQ (reference sequence). Trimming cost V 0 bases and J 3 bases, with 12 bases left between them. This CDR3 has 15 amino acids. CDR3 nucleotides: TGTGCCAGCAGCTTAGCGTCGAGAGGGGGCTACGAGCAGTACTTC. Residues: CASSLASRGGYEQYF.

CDR3 bases: TGTGCCAGCAGTTTAGGCGGGGCCTCAGGCTACACCTTC. Translated: CASSLGGASGYTF. This rearrangement joins TRBV2 to TRBJ1-2; a possible D gene is TRBD1 (5 bases). Germline CDR1 reads SNHLY; CDR2 reads FYNNEI. The V end lost 5 bases, the J end lost 8 bases, and 15 bases lay between the germline ends. This CDR3 spans 13 amino acids.

The chain uses TRBV19 and TRBJ2-5; 10 bases match TRBD1. This CDR3 is 19 amino acids long. CDR1 is LNHDA, CDR2 SQIVND, per germline (reference sequence). The V gene end was trimmed by 5 bases and the J gene end by 2 bases; junction bases not matched to a gene: 17. CDR3 DNA sequence: TGTGCCAGTAGTCGTCAACCACAAGGGGGACAGGGGTCACAAGAGACCCAGTACTTC. This gives the protein CASSRQPQGGQGSQETQYF.

The gene calls are TRBV5-1 and TRBJ2-7; 9 nucleotides match TRBD1. CDR1 SGHRS and CDR2 YFSETQ come from the germline V gene. The V segment lost 3 bases and the J segment 4 bases; nucleotides outside the gene matches: 5. This CDR3 has 14 residues. DNA for the CDR3: TGCGCCAGCAGCTCGGACAGGGGACTTTACGAGCAGTACTTC. The encoded protein is CASSSDRGLYEQYF.

V and J are TRBV2 and TRBJ1-2; 8 bases match TRBD1. J lost 3 bases, V lost 7 bases, and 10 bases had no gene match. The germline CDR1 and CDR2 sequences are SNHLY and FYNNEI. This CDR3 region has 15 residues. The CDR3 DNA reads TGTGCCAGCACCAAGGGGACAGGCGAGGACTATGGCTACACCTTC. Its protein is CASTKGTGEDYGYTF.

The gene calls are TRBV29-1 and TRBJ1-1, with a possible D match to TRBD1 (5 bases). CDR1 is SQVTM, CDR2 ANQGSEA, per germline. The CDR3 is 13 amino acids. Trimming removed 2 bases at V and 11 bases at J, with 18 bases between. The CDR3 loop is CSVERWAARQAFF. CDR3 DNA: TGCAGCGTTGAACGGTGGGCAGCGAGACAGGCTTTCTTT.

The chain uses TRBV13 and TRBJ2-1; 9 bases are a match to TRBD2. V lost 5 bases, J lost 5 bases, and 10 bases stayed unmatched. This CDR3 contains 16 residues. Germline CDR1 is PRHDT and CDR2 is FYEKMQ (reference sequence). The CDR3 nucleotides read TGTGCCAGCAGCATCTCTAGCGGGAAGCGGGACAATGAGCAGTTCTTC. This sequence encodes CASSISSGKRDNEQFF.

V and J are TRBV9 and TRBJ2-2; TRBD2 agrees at 14 bases. CDR3 size: 18 residues. J lost 5 bases, V lost 3 bases, and 9 bases had no gene match. Germline lookup yields CDR1 SGDLS and CDR2 YYNGEE. The CDR3 loop is CASSGGLAGGSVTGELFF. The CDR3 nucleotides are TGTGCCAGCAGCGGCGGACTAGCGGGAGGAAGTGTGACCGGGGAGCTGTTTTTT.

This clone was detected only a few times. The chain is built from TRBV29-1 and TRBJ1-1; 11 bases agree with TRBD1. This CDR3 contains 18 residues. Germline lookup yields CDR1 SQVTM and CDR2 ANQGSEA. J gave up 0 bases and V 1 base, and 10 bases lay outside the gene matches. CDR3 residues: CSVEGTGGLVFMNTEAFF. The CDR3 bases are TGCAGCGTTGAAGGGACAGGGGGCCTCGTGTTCATGAACACTGAAGCTTTCTTT.

The CDR3 is CASSTGQNYGYTF. The DNA of the CDR3 is TGTGCCAGCTCAACCGGACAGAACTATGGCTACACCTTC. The rearrangement joins TRBV18 to TRBJ1-2, with D possibly matching TRBD1 (6 bases). Looked up from germline, CDR1 is KGHSH and CDR2 is LQKENI. The CDR3 consists of 13 residues. Trimming cost V 5 bases and J 2 bases, with 9 bases left between them.

The genes are TRBV21-1 and TRBJ2-7; TRBD2, as called in the table, went unchecked against the DNA. TRBV21-1 is annotated as a pseudogene. The CDR3 is 18 amino acids. This chain's CDR3 is CASNRGGRLAGALIEQYF. CDR3 sequence (DNA): TGTGCCAGCAATCGGGGCGGACGACTAGCGGGAGCCTTGATCGAGCAGTACTTC.

The chain has TRBV7-9 and TRBJ1-2, with 8 bases that match TRBD1. J gave up 0 bases and V 4 bases, and 13 bases lay outside the gene matches. The CDR3 totals 18 residues. Germline V lookup: CDR1 SEHNR, CDR2 FQNEAQ (reference sequence). CDR3 protein: CASSSLGQVRPSNYGYTF. DNA of the CDR3: TGTGCCAGCAGCTCGTTGGGACAGGTTCGACCTTCTAACTATGGCTACACCTTC.

The J gene is TRBJ2-1, the V gene TRBV2; D is perhaps TRBD2 (6 bases). V lost 7 bases to trimming and J lost 6 bases, with 16 bases between them. CDR3 length: 14 amino acids. Germline lookup yields CDR1 SNHLY and CDR2 FYNNEI. The CDR3 DNA reads as TGTGCCAGCATCGGAGGGTCCCAGGTCAATGAGCAGTTCTTC. This translates into CASIGGSQVNEQFF. Together with reference TRBV2 and TRBJ2-1, the CDR3 gives the full variable domain: EPEVTQTPSHQVTQMGQEVILRCVPISNHLYFYWYRQILGQKVEFLVSFYNNEISEKSEIFDDQFSVERPDGSNFTLKIRSTKLEDSAMYFCASIGGSQVNEQFFGPGTRLTVL.